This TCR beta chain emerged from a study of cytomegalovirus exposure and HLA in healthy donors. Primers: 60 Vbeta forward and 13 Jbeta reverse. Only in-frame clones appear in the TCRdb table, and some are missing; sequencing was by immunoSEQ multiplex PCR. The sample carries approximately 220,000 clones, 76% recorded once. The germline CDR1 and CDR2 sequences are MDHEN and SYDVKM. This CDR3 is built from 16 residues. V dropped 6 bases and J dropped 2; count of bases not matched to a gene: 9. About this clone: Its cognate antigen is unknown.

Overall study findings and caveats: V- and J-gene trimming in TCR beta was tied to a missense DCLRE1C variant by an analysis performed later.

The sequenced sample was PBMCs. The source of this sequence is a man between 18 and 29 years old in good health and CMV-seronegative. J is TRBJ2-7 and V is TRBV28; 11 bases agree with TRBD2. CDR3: CASSGSQTSGAYEQYF. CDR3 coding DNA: TGTGCCAGCAGCGGATCTCAGACTAGCGGGGCCTACGAGCAGTACTTC. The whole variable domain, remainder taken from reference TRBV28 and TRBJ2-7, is DVKVTQSSRYLVKRTGEKVFLECVQDMDHENMFWYRQDPGLGLRLIYFSYDVKMKEKGDIPEGYSVSREKKERFSLILESASTNQTSMYLCASSGSQTSGAYEQYFGPGTRLTVT.